This is a list of T cell receptor beta chains from one sample in a study of control samples from healthy donors and cancer patients. Using immunoSEQ multiplex PCR, the repertoire was profiled, and TCRdb retains in-frame clones only, with some absent. The sample comprises 140,000 to 150,000 clones, about 89% of which are singletons, and more than 4% rests with the top ten. The sequencing input was blood. These receptors originate from a man aged 30 to 45 in good health. Each CDR3 is given with its conserved first and last residue. A D gene is named only where the DNA matches it firmly. Size values are once, few and many counts, or a class for expanded clones, and some rows have none.

v_gene,d_gene,len,j_gene,abundance,CDR3aa,CDR3nt
TRBV4-1,.,13,TRBJ1-1,.,CASSQGGLIGAFF,TGCGCCAGCAGCCAAGGCGGCCTAATTGGAGCTTTCTTT
TRBV7-8,.,13,TRBJ1-5,.,CASSLVFREPQHF,TGTGCCAGCAGCTTAGTGTTTAGGGAGCCCCAGCATTTT
TRBV19,.,15,TRBJ2-1,.,CASSLSGDSYNEQFF,TGTGCCAGTAGCCTTAGCGGAGACTCCTACAATGAGCAGTTCTTC
TRBV18,.,13,TRBJ1-4,once,CASSHTEGEKLFF,TGTGCCAGCTCACACACGGAGGGAGAAAAACTGTTTTTT
TRBV5-3,.,16,TRBJ2-7,.,CARSLCGKETSYEQYF,TGTGCCAGAAGCTTGTGCGGAAAGGAAACCTCCTACGAGCAGTACTTC
TRBV18,.,11,TRBJ2-7,.,CASSPQYEQYF,TGTGCCAGCTCACCGCAATACGAGCAGTACTTC
TRBV7-3,.,16,TRBJ2-7,.,CASSLTPSQSQYEQYF,TGTGCCAGCAGCTTAACCCCTAGTCAGTCCCAGTACGAGCAGTACTTC
TRBV12-3/TRBV12-4,.,13,TRBJ2-7,.,CASLRAGGYEQYF,TGTGCCAGCCTGAGGGCTGGGGGGTACGAGCAGTACTTC
TRBV14,TRBD1,13,TRBJ2-7,.,CASSRTGSGEQYF,TGTGCCAGCAGCCGGACAGGGAGTGGCGAGCAGTACTTC
TRBV10-3,.,11,TRBJ2-3,.,CAISAPDTQYF,TGTGCCATCAGTGCCCCAGATACGCAGTATTTT
TRBV7-9,TRBD1,15,TRBJ1-1,.,CASSFSMDRDTEAFF,TGTGCCAGCAGCTTCTCCATGGACAGGGACACTGAAGCTTTCTTT
TRBV6-2/TRBV6-3,TRBD1,15,TRBJ1-5,many,CASSKTGLGNQPQHF,TGTGCCAGCAGTAAGACAGGGCTAGGCAATCAGCCCCAGCATTTT
TRBV11-1,.,14,TRBJ2-7,.,CASSLVGNLDEQYF,TGTGCCAGCAGCTTAGTCGGGAACCTCGACGAGCAGTACTTC
TRBV7-2,.,12,TRBJ2-1,.,CASSLVANEQFF,TGTGCCAGCAGCTTAGTCGCGAATGAGCAGTTCTTC
TRBV24-1,TRBD2,16,TRBJ2-7,.,CATSDLGTSGRNEQYF,TGTGCCACCAGTGACCTCGGGACTAGCGGGCGCAACGAGCAGTACTTC
TRBV10-1,.,15,TRBJ2-7,.,CASSETRQSLYEQYF,TGCGCCAGCAGTGAGACTCGTCAGAGCTTATACGAGCAGTACTTC
TRBV7-2,TRBD2,15,TRBJ2-2,.,CASSWTSGLPGELFF,TGTGCCAGCAGCTGGACTAGCGGGTTACCCGGGGAGCTGTTTTTT
TRBV5-1,TRBD2,15,TRBJ2-5,.,CASSLAGGREETQYF,TGCGCCAGCAGCTTGGCCGGCGGGAGGGAAGAGACCCAGTACTTC
TRBV7-2,.,15,TRBJ2-1,.,CASSKSPGRVNEQFF,TGTGCCAGCAGCAAAAGTCCGGGACGAGTCAATGAGCAGTTCTTC
TRBV19,TRBD2,16,TRBJ2-3,.,CASSWDGTSGISRQYF,TGTGCCAGTAGCTGGGACGGGACTAGCGGGATCTCTAGGCAGTATTTT
TRBV9,TRBD2,19,TRBJ2-2,.,CASRDGLAGRDSNTGELFF,TGTGCCAGCAGAGACGGACTAGCGGGACGTGACTCGAACACCGGGGAGCTGTTTTTT
TRBV5-1,.,14,TRBJ2-1,.,CASSSGLIDNEQFF,TGCGCCAGCAGTTCGGGCTTAATTGACAATGAGCAGTTCTTC
TRBV19,.,16,TRBJ1-5,.,CASSVPSGTMGQPQHF,TGTGCCAGTAGTGTCCCCTCCGGGACAATGGGTCAGCCCCAGCATTTT
TRBV19,TRBD2,14,TRBJ2-3,.,CASSLTSGTDTQYF,TGTGCCAGTAGCTTAACTAGCGGCACAGATACGCAGTATTTT
TRBV6-5,TRBD2,14,TRBJ2-7,.,CASRAGLAGPFSLF,TGTGCCAGCAGGGCGGGACTAGCGGGTCCCTTTTCCCTCTTC
TRBV12-3/TRBV12-4,.,13,TRBJ2-3,.,CAIRGGAGTLQYF,TGTGCCATCCGTGGGGGGGCCGGGACTTTGCAGTATTTT
TRBV18,.,13,TRBJ2-7,.,CASSPAGGNEQYF,TGTGCCAGCTCACCCGCCGGGGGAAACGAGCAGTACTTC
TRBV7-9,.,15,TRBJ1-4,.,CASSPETLDVEKLFF,TGTGCCAGCAGCCCCGAGACCCTGGATGTTGAAAAACTGTTTTTT
TRBV9,.,15,TRBJ1-3,.,CASSVYGSSGNTIYF,TGTGCCAGCAGCGTATACGGAAGCTCTGGAAACACCATATATTTT
TRBV12-3/TRBV12-4,.,13,TRBJ1-6,once,CASSLNTGSPLHF,TGTGCCAGCAGTTTGAATACAGGTTCACCCCTCCACTTT
TRBV3-1/TRBV3-2,.,14,TRBJ1-3,.,CASSQGSKGGTIYF,TGTGCCAGCAGCCAAGGGAGCAAAGGAGGGACCATATATTTT
TRBV4-3,.,15,TRBJ1-3,.,CASSHEQGSGNTIYF,TGCGCCAGCAGCCACGAGCAGGGCTCTGGAAACACCATATATTTT
TRBV6-1,TRBD2,15,TRBJ2-1,.,CASSELAGGYNEQFF,TGTGCCAGCAGTGAACTAGCGGGGGGCTACAATGAGCAGTTCTTC
TRBV2,TRBD2,15,TRBJ2-2,.,CASSDTSGNTGELFF,TGTGCCAGCAGCGATACTAGCGGAAACACCGGGGAGCTGTTTTTT
TRBV2,.,12,TRBJ1-2,.,CASSEEGAGYTF,TGTGCCAGCAGTGAAGAAGGGGCCGGCTACACCTTC
TRBV6-6,.,16,TRBJ2-3,.,CASSYGGFRATDTQYF,TGTGCCAGCAGTTACGGGGGCTTTCGCGCCACAGATACGCAGTATTTT
TRBV11-3,.,14,TRBJ1-1,.,CASSFRAGNTEAFF,TGTGCCAGCAGCTTTAGGGCAGGGAACACTGAAGCTTTCTTT
TRBV6-5,.,14,TRBJ2-7,.,CASSPRGNSYEQYF,TGTGCCAGCAGCCCCCGTGGGAACTCCTACGAGCAGTACTTC
TRBV5-4,TRBD1,17,TRBJ2-7,.,CASSPLGQGDGMDVQYF,TGTGCCAGCAGCCCCCTGGGACAGGGGGACGGGATGGACGTGCAGTACTTC
TRBV3-1/TRBV3-2,.,17,TRBJ1-3,.,CASSQDRGARGGNTIYF,TGTGCCAGCAGCCAAGATCGGGGGGCCCGGGGAGGAAACACCATATATTTT
TRBV11-2,TRBD2,16,TRBJ2-3,once,CASSFTSGAPGDTQYF,TGTGCCAGCAGCTTCACTAGCGGGGCGCCAGGAGATACGCAGTATTTT
TRBV27,.,13,TRBJ2-7,.,CASSSQGPYEQYF,TGTGCCAGCAGCTCACAGGGCCCCTACGAGCAGTACTTC
TRBV2,TRBD1,15,TRBJ2-7,.,CASRVAGGATYEQYF,TGTGCCAGCAGAGTAGCAGGGGGCGCAACATACGAGCAGTACTTC
TRBV12-3/TRBV12-4,.,13,TRBJ1-1,.,CASSPSDRAEAFF,TGTGCCAGCAGTCCAAGTGACCGGGCCGAAGCTTTCTTT
TRBV19,TRBD1,16,TRBJ2-1,.,CASSISGQEIINEQFF,TGTGCCAGTAGTATATCCGGACAGGAGATAATCAATGAGCAGTTCTTC
TRBV5-5,TRBD2,14,TRBJ2-7,once,CASSSLWSGGEQYF,TGTGCCAGCAGCTCGCTCTGGTCGGGAGGCGAGCAGTACTTC
TRBV6-5,.,12,TRBJ1-2,.,CASSNILGGYTF,TGTGCCAGCAGTAATATTCTCGGGGGCTACACCTTC
TRBV28,TRBD1,14,TRBJ2-5,.,CASSLFRGQETQYF,TGTGCCAGCAGTTTATTCAGGGGGCAAGAGACCCAGTACTTC